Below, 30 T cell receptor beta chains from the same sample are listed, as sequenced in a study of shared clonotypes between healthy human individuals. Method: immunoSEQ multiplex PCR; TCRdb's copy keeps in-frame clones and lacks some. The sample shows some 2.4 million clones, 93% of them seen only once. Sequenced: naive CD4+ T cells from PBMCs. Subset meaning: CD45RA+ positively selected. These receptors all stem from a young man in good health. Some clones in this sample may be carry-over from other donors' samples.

CDR3 bases: TGTGCCAGCAGCTTGGAGAGGGCTAGCGCGACCGGGGAGCTGTTTTTT. Translation: CASSLERASATGELFF. The chain joins TRBV5-8 to TRBJ2-2; maybe TRBD2 (6 bases). The CDR3 is 16 residues long. The V gene lost 0 bases and the J gene lost 5 bases, with 14 bases spanning the gap. Looked up from germline, CDR1 is SGHTS and CDR2 is YDEGEE. Drawing the rest from reference TRBV5-8 and TRBJ2-2, the complete variable domain is EAGVTQSPTHLIKTRGQQATLRCSPISGHTSVYWYQQALGLGLQFLLWYDEGEERNRGNFPPRFSGRQFPNYSSELNVNALELEDSALYLCASSLERASATGELFFGEGSRLTVL.

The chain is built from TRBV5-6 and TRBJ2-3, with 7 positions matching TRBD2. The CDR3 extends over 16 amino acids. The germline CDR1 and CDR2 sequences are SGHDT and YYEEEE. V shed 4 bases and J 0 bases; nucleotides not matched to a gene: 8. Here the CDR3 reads CASSPSGARSTDTQYF. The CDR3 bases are TGTGCCAGCAGCCCCAGCGGGGCCCGTAGCACAGATACGCAGTATTTT.

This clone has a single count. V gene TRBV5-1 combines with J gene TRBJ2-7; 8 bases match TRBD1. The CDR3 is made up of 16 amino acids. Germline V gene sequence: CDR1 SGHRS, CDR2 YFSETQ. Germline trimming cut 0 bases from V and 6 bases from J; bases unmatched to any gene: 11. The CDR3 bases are TGCGCCAGCAGCTTGGCGGTAGGACAGGGCTACGCCGAGCAGTACTTC. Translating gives CASSLAVGQGYAEQYF.

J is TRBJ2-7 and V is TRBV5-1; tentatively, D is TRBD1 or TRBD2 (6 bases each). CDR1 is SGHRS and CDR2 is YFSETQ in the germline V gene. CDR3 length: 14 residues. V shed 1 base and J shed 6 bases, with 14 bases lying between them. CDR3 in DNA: TGCGCCAGCAGCTTGATTCCGGGGGCCACCGAGCAGTACTTC. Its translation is CASSLIPGATEQYF.

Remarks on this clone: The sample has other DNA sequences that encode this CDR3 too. This chain's CDR3 is CASSSGGGTYEQYF. The CDR3 coding sequence is TGTGCCAGTAGCTCAGGGGGCGGAACCTACGAGCAGTACTTC. The V and J genes are TRBV28 and TRBJ2-7, with TRBD1 matching over 8 bases. Trimming at V came to 9 bases and at J to 2 bases, leaving 9 bases not matched to a gene. The CDR3 has 14 amino acids. Germline V gene sequence: CDR1 MDHEN, CDR2 SYDVKM. Based on the CDR3 plus reference TRBV28 and TRBJ2-7, the full variable domain is DVKVTQSSRYLVKRTGEKVFLECVQDMDHENMFWYRQDPGLGLRLIYFSYDVKMKEKGDIPEGYSVSREKKERFSLILESASTNQTSMYLCASSSGGGTYEQYFGPGTRLTVT.

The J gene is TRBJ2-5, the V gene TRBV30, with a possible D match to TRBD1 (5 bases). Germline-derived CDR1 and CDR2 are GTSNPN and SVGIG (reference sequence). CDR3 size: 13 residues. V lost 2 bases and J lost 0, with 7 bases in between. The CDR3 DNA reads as TGTGCCTGGAGTCGACAGAACCAAGAGACCCAGTACTTC. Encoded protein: CAWSRQNQETQYF. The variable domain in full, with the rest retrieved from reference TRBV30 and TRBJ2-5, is SQTIHQWPATLVQPVGSPLSLECTVEGTSNPNLYWYRQAAGRGLQLLFYSVGIGQISSEVPQNLSASRPQDRQFILSSKKLLLSDSGFYLCAWSRQNQETQYFGPGTRLLVL.

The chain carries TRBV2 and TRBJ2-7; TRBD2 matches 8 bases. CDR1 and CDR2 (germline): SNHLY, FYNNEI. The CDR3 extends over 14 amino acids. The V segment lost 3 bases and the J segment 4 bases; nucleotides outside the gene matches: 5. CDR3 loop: CASSDSGRVYEQYF. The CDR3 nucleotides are TGTGCCAGCAGTGACAGCGGGAGAGTTTACGAGCAGTACTTC.

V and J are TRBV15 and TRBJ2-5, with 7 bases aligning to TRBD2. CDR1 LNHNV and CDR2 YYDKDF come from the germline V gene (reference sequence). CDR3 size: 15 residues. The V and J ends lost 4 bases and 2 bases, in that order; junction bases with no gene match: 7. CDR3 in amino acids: CATSTRGDGQETQYF. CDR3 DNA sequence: TGTGCCACCAGCACCCGGGGGGACGGGCAAGAGACCCAGTACTTC.

The DNA for the CDR3 is TGTGCCAGCAGCTTAGTTCTAGGGGGCTTGGCGGATACGCAGTATTTT. This encodes CASSLVLGGLADTQYF. J is TRBJ2-3 and V is TRBV7-2; 7 nucleotides agree with TRBD1. The J segment lost 6 bases and the V segment lost 1 base, leaving 10 bases of the junction unmatched. CDR3 size: 16 residues. The germline V gene encodes CDR1 SGHTA and CDR2 FQGNSA.

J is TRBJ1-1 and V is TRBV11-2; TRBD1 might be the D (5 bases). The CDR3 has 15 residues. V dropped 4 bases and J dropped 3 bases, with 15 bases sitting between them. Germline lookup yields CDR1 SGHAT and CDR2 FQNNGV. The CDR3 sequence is CASSSSGGRHTEAFF. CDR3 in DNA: TGTGCCAGCAGCTCAAGCGGGGGGAGACACACTGAAGCTTTCTTT.

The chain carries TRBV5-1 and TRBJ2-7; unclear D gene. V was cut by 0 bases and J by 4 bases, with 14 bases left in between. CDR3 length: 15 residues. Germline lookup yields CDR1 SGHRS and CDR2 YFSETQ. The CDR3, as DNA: TGCGCCAGCAGCTTGGCGCCGCTCGGCGAGTACGAGCAGTACTTC. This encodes CASSLAPLGEYEQYF. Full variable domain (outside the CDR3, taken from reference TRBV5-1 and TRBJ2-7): KAGVTQTPRYLIKTRGQQVTLSCSPISGHRSVSWYQQTPGQGLQFLFEYFSETQRNKGNFPGRFSGRQFSNSRSEMNVSTLELGDSALYLCASSLAPLGEYEQYFGPGTRLTVT.

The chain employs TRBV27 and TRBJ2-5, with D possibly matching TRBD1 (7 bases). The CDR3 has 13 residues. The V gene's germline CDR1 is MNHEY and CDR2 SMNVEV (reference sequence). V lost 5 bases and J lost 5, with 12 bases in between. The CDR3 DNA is TGTGCCAGCAGTAAACAGGGGAGGGAGACCCAGTACTTC. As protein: CASSKQGRETQYF.

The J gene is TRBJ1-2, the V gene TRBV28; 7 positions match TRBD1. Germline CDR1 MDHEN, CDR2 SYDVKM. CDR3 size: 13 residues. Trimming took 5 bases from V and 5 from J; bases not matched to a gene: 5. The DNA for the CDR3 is TGTGCCAGCAGTATAGGGACAGCGTATGGCTACACCTTC. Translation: CASSIGTAYGYTF.

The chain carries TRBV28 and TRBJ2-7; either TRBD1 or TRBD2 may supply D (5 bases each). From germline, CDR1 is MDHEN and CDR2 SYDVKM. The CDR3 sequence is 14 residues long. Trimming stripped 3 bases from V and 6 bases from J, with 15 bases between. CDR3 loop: CASSFTGLKGEQYF. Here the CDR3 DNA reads TGTGCCAGCAGTTTCACGGGGCTAAAGGGCGAGCAGTACTTC.

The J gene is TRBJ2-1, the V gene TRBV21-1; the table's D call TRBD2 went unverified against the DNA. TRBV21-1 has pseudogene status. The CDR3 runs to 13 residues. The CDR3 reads CASSAEAHNEQFF. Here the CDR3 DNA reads TGTGCCAGCAGCGCAGAGGCCCACAATGAGCAGTTCTTC.

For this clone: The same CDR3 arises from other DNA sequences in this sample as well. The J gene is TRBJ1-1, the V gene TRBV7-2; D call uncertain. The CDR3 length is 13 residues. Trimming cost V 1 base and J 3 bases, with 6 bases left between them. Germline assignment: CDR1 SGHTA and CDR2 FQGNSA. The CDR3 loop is CASSLVRDTEAFF. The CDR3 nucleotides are TGTGCCAGCAGCTTAGTGAGGGACACTGAAGCTTTCTTT.

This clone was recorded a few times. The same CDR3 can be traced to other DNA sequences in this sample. The CDR3 DNA reads TGCGCCAGCAGCTTGGGACTAGCGGACTACAATGAGCAGTTCTTC. This codes for CASSLGLADYNEQFF. The chain uses TRBV5-1 and TRBJ2-1; 9 bases fit TRBD2. This CDR3 has 15 amino acids. CDR1 is SGHRS, CDR2 YFSETQ, per germline. V was clipped by 0 bases and J by 3 bases; unmatched bases: 1.

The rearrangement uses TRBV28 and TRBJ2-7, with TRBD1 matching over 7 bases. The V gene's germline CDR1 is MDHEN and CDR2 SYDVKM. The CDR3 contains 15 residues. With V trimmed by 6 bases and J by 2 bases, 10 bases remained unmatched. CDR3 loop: CASRPTGVGAYEQYF. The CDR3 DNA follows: TGTGCCAGCAGACCTACAGGGGTGGGAGCCTACGAGCAGTACTTC.

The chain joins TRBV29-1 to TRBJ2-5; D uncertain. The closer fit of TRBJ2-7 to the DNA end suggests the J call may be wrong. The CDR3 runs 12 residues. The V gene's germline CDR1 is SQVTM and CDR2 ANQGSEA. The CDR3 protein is CSVAPIGYEQYF. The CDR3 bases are TGCAGCGTTGCCCCCATCGGCTACGAGCAGTACTTC.

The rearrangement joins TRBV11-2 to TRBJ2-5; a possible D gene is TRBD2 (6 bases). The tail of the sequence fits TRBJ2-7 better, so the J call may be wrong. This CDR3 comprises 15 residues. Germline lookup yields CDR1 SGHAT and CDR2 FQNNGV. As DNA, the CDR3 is TGTGCCAGCAGCCTGACCGGGACTGGCGTCTACGAGCAGTACTTC. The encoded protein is CASSLTGTGVYEQYF.

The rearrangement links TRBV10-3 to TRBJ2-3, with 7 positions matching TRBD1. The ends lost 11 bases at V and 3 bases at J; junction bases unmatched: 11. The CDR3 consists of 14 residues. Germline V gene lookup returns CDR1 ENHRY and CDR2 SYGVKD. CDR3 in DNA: TGTGCCGCCAACCGGGACAGTAATACAGATACGCAGTATTTT. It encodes CAANRDSNTDTQYF.

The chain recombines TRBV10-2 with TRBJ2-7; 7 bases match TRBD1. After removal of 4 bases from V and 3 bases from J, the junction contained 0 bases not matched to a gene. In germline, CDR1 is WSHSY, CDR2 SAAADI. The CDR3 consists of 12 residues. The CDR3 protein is CASSGQGYEQYF. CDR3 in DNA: TGCGCCAGCAGTGGACAGGGCTACGAGCAGTACTTC.

The CDR3 coding sequence is TGTGCCAGCAGCGGACGCCGCCGACAGGCAGGCACAGATACGCAGTATTTT. Its protein is CASSGRRRQAGTDTQYF. The V gene is TRBV28, the J gene TRBJ2-3; the D gene is possibly TRBD1 (6 bases). The germline V gene has CDR1 MDHEN and CDR2 SYDVKM. The V end was cut by 6 bases, the J end by 1 base, with 20 bases between. The CDR3 is made up of 17 amino acids.

CDR3 DNA sequence: TGTGCCAGCTACGAAGCGGCAGGGGGCGGGTCGGAGACCCAGTACTTC. This codes for CASYEAAGGGSETQYF. The chain combines TRBV2 with TRBJ2-5; TRBD1 aligns across 8 bases. Germline assignment: CDR1 SNHLY and CDR2 FYNNEI. The ends lost 8 bases at V and 5 bases at J; junction bases unmatched: 16. There are 16 residues in the CDR3. The entire variable domain, with the rest obtained from reference TRBV2 and TRBJ2-5, is as follows: EPEVTQTPSHQVTQMGQEVILRCVPISNHLYFYWYRQILGQKVEFLVSFYNNEISEKSEIFDDQFSVERPDGSNFTLKIRSTKLEDSAMYFCASYEAAGGGSETQYFGPGTRLLVL.

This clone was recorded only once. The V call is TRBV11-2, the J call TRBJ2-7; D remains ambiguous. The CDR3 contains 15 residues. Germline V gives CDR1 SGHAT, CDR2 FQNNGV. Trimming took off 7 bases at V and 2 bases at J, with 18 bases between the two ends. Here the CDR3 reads CASTQRGDLAYEQYF. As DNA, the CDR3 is TGTGCCAGCACTCAAAGAGGCGATCTCGCCTACGAGCAGTACTTC.

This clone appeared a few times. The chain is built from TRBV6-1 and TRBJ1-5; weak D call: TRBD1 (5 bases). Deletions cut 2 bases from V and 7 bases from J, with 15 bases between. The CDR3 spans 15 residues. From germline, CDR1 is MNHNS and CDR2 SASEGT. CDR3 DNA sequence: TGTGCCAGCAGTGAATCAGGGATCGGTAACCAGCCCCAGCATTTT. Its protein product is CASSESGIGNQPQHF.

The CDR3 DNA follows: TGTGCCAGCAGTCGTAGGGTAGCCCCCTACGAGCAGTACTTC. Translated: CASSRRVAPYEQYF. The rearrangement joins TRBV2 to TRBJ2-7; D not certain. The CDR3 loop spans 14 amino acids. V lost 5 bases and J 2 bases, leaving 13 bases between the germline ends. Germline CDR1 reads SNHLY; CDR2 reads FYNNEI.

CDR3 sequence: CASSPTRPESSYEQYF. CDR3 DNA sequence: TGTGCCAGCTCACCAACTCGGCCCGAGAGCTCCTACGAGCAGTACTTC. The V and J genes are TRBV18 and TRBJ2-7; D unresolved. The CDR3 covers 16 residues. The germline CDR1 and CDR2 sequences are KGHSH and LQKENI. V shed 2 bases and J shed 0 bases, with 14 bases lying between them.

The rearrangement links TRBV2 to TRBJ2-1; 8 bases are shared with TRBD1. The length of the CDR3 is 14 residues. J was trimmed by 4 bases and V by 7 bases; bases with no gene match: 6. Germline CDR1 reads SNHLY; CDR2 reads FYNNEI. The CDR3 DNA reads TGTGCCAGCAAGGCAGGGGGCGCTTACAATGAGCAGTTCTTC. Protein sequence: CASKAGGAYNEQFF.

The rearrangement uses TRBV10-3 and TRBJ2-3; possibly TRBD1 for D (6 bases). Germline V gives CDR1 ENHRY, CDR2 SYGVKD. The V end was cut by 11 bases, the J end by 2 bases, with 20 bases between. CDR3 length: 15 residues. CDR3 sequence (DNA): TGTGCCCTGAAGGGGCAGGGGAATCTCACAGATACGCAGTATTTT. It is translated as CALKGQGNLTDTQYF.